These T cell receptor beta chains were read from a single sample in a study of graft-versus-host responses after intestinal transplantation. Profiling relied on immunoSEQ multiplex PCR, and the TCRdb table lists in-frame clones only, not all of them. The repertoire holds about 50,000 clones, with about nine tenths as singletons. No antigen has been identified for these receptors. The material sequenced was unstimulated CD4+ T cells sorted from spleen or lymph node cells, taken before transplant. Receptors originate from a human donor who was the organ donor for an intestinal transplant. Both conserved end residues are trimmed from each CDR3. Each record gives: CDR3 length, D gene, V gene, J gene, CDR3 protein. D genes are given only for firm matches.

len: 14
d_gene: TRBD1
v_gene: TRBV5-1
j_gene: TRBJ1-1
CDR3aa: ASSFANPGQGTEAF

len: 13
d_gene: .
v_gene: TRBV6-5
j_gene: TRBJ2-7
CDR3aa: ASSTQDRFGGEQY

len: 12
d_gene: .
v_gene: TRBV10-3
j_gene: TRBJ2-5
CDR3aa: AIGDRGVRETQY

len: 11
d_gene: TRBD1
v_gene: TRBV28
j_gene: TRBJ1-2
CDR3aa: ASSYRGSYGYT

len: 14
d_gene: TRBD2
v_gene: TRBV5-4
j_gene: TRBJ2-3
CDR3aa: ASSLQASGTADTQY

len: 9
d_gene: .
v_gene: TRBV11-2
j_gene: TRBJ2-5
CDR3aa: ASSFGTPPY

len: 10
d_gene: .
v_gene: TRBV21-1
j_gene: TRBJ2-7
CDR3aa: ASSKDTYEQY

len: 15
d_gene: .
v_gene: TRBV2
j_gene: TRBJ2-4
CDR3aa: ASSVLELSSPKNIQY

len: 15
d_gene: .
v_gene: TRBV4-1
j_gene: TRBJ1-1
CDR3aa: ASSQLREVRRNTEAF

len: 15
d_gene: TRBD1
v_gene: TRBV4-1
j_gene: TRBJ2-5
CDR3aa: ASSQESRTGWQETQY

len: 13
d_gene: TRBD2
v_gene: TRBV7-2
j_gene: TRBJ2-3
CDR3aa: ASSLFGTSGDTQY

len: 11
d_gene: .
v_gene: TRBV29-1
j_gene: TRBJ1-4
CDR3aa: SVRQTTNEKLF

len: 13
d_gene: .
v_gene: TRBV6-1
j_gene: TRBJ1-1
CDR3aa: ASSNFYRQFTEAF

len: 12
d_gene: .
v_gene: TRBV4-3
j_gene: TRBJ1-5
CDR3aa: ASSQEGSNQPQH

len: 11
d_gene: .
v_gene: TRBV6-1
j_gene: TRBJ1-3
CDR3aa: ASIFTGGNTIY

len: 13
d_gene: TRBD2
v_gene: TRBV28
j_gene: TRBJ2-5
CDR3aa: ASSFPSGFQETQY

len: 11
d_gene: TRBD1
v_gene: TRBV25-1
j_gene: TRBJ1-2
CDR3aa: ASSPRDSYGYT

len: 13
d_gene: TRBD1
v_gene: TRBV28
j_gene: TRBJ1-2
CDR3aa: ASSELTGGRGGYT

len: 17
d_gene: .
v_gene: TRBV7-9
j_gene: TRBJ2-6
CDR3aa: ASSLQVYHGKSRANVLT

len: 14
d_gene: TRBD2
v_gene: TRBV7-9
j_gene: TRBJ2-1
CDR3aa: ASSPSTSGRVNEQF

len: 16
d_gene: .
v_gene: TRBV6-9
j_gene: TRBJ2-7
CDR3aa: ASSYQREANIVGYEQY

len: 13
d_gene: .
v_gene: TRBV10-3
j_gene: TRBJ2-3
CDR3aa: AISRWGDSTDTQY

len: 15
d_gene: .
v_gene: TRBV7-2
j_gene: TRBJ1-4
CDR3aa: ASSLRGGRATNEKLF